Listed here are 23 T cell receptor beta chains from one sample, sequenced in a study of control samples from healthy donors and cancer patients. TCRdb's copy holds only in-frame clones and misses some; the assay was immunoSEQ multiplex PCR. The data show around 120,000 clones, approximately 94% seen once. The material sequenced was PBMCs. The origin of the receptors is a man in his fifties with head and neck cancer.

J is TRBJ2-7 and V is TRBV5-1; no firm D call. The V and J ends lost 1 base and 3 bases respectively, with 5 bases between them. There are 12 residues in the CDR3. Germline V CDR1 and CDR2: SGHRS, YFSETQ. The chain's CDR3 is CASSLIGYEQYF. CDR3 sequence (DNA): TGCGCCAGCAGCTTGATAGGCTACGAGCAGTACTTC.

The rearrangement joins TRBV20-1 to TRBJ1-2, with D maybe TRBD1 (5 bases). The CDR3 contains 11 residues. V was shortened by 5 bases and J by 8 bases, with 12 bases between the two germline ends. Germline-derived CDR1 and CDR2 are DFQATT and SNEGSKA (reference sequence). CDR3 bases: TGCAGTGCTTATAAAGGGGTAGGCTACACCTTC. The encoded protein is CSAYKGVGYTF.

The chain is built from TRBV30 and TRBJ2-2; D is perhaps TRBD1 (6 bases). Trimming stripped 8 bases from V and 6 bases from J, with 16 bases between. Germline-derived CDR1 and CDR2 are GTSNPN and SVGIG (reference sequence). CDR3 length: 13 residues. DNA of the CDR3: TGTGCCCGCCGAACCTCAGGGGCCGGGGAGCTGTTTTTT. Its protein is CARRTSGAGELFF.

CDR3 sequence reads: CASSLTSRNTEAFF. DNA for the CDR3: TGTGCCAGCAGCCTTACCTCCCGTAACACTGAAGCTTTCTTT. The rearrangement uses TRBV5-8 and TRBJ1-1; no clear D. Looked up from germline, CDR1 is SGHTS and CDR2 is YDEGEE. V was trimmed by 4 bases and J by 2 bases, leaving 12 bases between them. This CDR3 region has 14 residues.

Only one count was recorded for this clone. V gene TRBV4-1 combines with J gene TRBJ2-7; D is uncertain. The CDR3 runs to 13 residues. Per the germline V gene, CDR1 is MGHRA and CDR2 is YSYEKL. The V end lost 3 bases, the J end lost 3 bases, and 9 bases lay between the germline ends. The CDR3: CASSHQGRYEQYF. The CDR3 DNA is TGCGCCAGCAGCCACCAAGGCCGCTACGAGCAGTACTTC.

This clone was recorded a few times. V and J are TRBV7-3 and TRBJ2-2, with TRBD2 identical over 8 bases. Germline V gives CDR1 SGHTA, CDR2 FQGTGA. Unmatched junction bases numbered 9, after V lost 5 bases and J lost 4 bases. This CDR3 contains 16 residues. CDR3 bases: TGTGCCAGCAGCCCTCCCGGGGGGGGGTTCACCGGGGAGCTGTTTTTT. Its protein is CASSPPGGGFTGELFF.

This clone was seen once. The chain combines TRBV30 with TRBJ1-1; D remains ambiguous. Deletions cut 1 base from V and 1 base from J, with 16 bases between. The germline CDR1 and CDR2 sequences are GTSNPN and SVGIG (reference sequence). The CDR3 totals 16 residues. In DNA, the CDR3 is TGTGCCTGGAGTGCCCAGGCCCTAAATTCGAACACTGAAGCTTTCTTT. Protein sequence: CAWSAQALNSNTEAFF.

Here the CDR3 DNA reads TGTGCCAGCAGTGAAGCGCTGGGACTCCACGAAAACATTCAGTACTTC. Protein product: CASSEALGLHENIQYF. This rearrangement joins TRBV2 to TRBJ2-4; D may be TRBD2 (6 bases). The CDR3 contains 16 residues. V shed 0 bases and J shed 5 bases, with 14 bases lying between them. Germline lookup yields CDR1 SNHLY and CDR2 FYNNEI.

This sequence joins TRBV7-2 and TRBJ2-7; 9 bases map to TRBD2. The V gene's germline CDR1 is SGHTA and CDR2 FQGNSA. This CDR3 comprises 15 residues. V shed 2 bases and J 3 bases; nucleotides not matched to a gene: 5. Here the CDR3 reads CASSLSVAGVYEQYF. CDR3 in DNA: TGTGCCAGCAGCTTATCGGTAGCGGGGGTCTACGAGCAGTACTTC.

The CDR3 DNA reads TGTGCCAGCAGCTTAAAATCTGGAGAGCAGTTCTTC. This gives the protein CASSLKSGEQFF. J is TRBJ2-1 and V is TRBV7-9; no clear D gene. CDR1 and CDR2 from the germline V gene are SEHNR and FQNEAQ (reference sequence). Trimming took off 2 bases at V and 10 bases at J, with 9 bases between the two ends. This CDR3 region has 12 residues.

This chain connects TRBV15 to TRBJ1-4; D not resolved. V was clipped by 5 bases and J by 4 bases, with 17 bases between them. The CDR3 contains 16 residues. Germline CDR1 reads LNHNV; CDR2 reads YYDKDF (reference sequence). The CDR3 coding sequence is TGTGCCACCAGCTCAACGGAGCGGGGATATAATGAAAAACTGTTTTTT. Encoded protein: CATSSTERGYNEKLFF.

The CDR3 region has the DNA TGTGCCAGTAGTGCCCCCAGGGGGACCATGTACAATGAGCAGTTCTTC. Its translation is CASSAPRGTMYNEQFF. This sequence joins TRBV19 and TRBJ2-1; 7 bases match TRBD1. Germline V gene data show CDR1 as LNHDA and CDR2 as SQIVND (reference sequence). V lost 5 bases, J lost 4 bases, and 11 bases stayed unmatched. The CDR3 runs 16 residues.

Here the CDR3 DNA reads TGTGCCAGCAGCTTGTCAGATACGCAGTATTTT. Its protein is CASSLSDTQYF. The rearrangement joins TRBV7-9 to TRBJ2-3; D remains ambiguous. The CDR3 length is 11 residues. The V end was cut by 3 bases, the J end by 4 bases, with 2 bases between. CDR1 and CDR2 from the germline V gene are SEHNR and FQNEAQ (reference sequence).

The chain carries TRBV4-3 and TRBJ2-7; 7 bases are shared with TRBD1. The CDR3 sequence is 15 residues long. V was pared by 1 base and J by 3 bases, with 6 bases of the junction left unmatched. Germline CDR1 reads LGHNA; CDR2 reads YSLEER. As DNA, the CDR3 is TGCGCCAGCAGCCAAGGGGTGACAGGGTACTACGAGCAGTACTTC. It encodes CASSQGVTGYYEQYF.

The chain employs TRBV6-6 and TRBJ2-1, with 13 bases matching TRBD2. Germline V gene lookup returns CDR1 MNHNY and CDR2 SVGAGI (reference sequence). V gave up 5 bases and J gave up 8 bases; unmatched junction bases: 6. CDR3 size: 15 residues. DNA for the CDR3: TGTGCCAGCAGTCTCGGGACTAGCGGGGTCGATGAGCAGTTCTTC. Residues: CASSLGTSGVDEQFF.

The chain is built from TRBV4-3 and TRBJ1-1; D unresolved. CDR1 is LGHNA and CDR2 is YSLEER in the germline V gene. The CDR3 extends over 15 amino acids. The V end was cut by 4 bases, the J end by 0 bases, with 12 bases between. The CDR3 reads CASSPRPSMNTEAFF. The CDR3 DNA reads as TGCGCCAGCAGCCCACGACCATCGATGAACACTGAAGCTTTCTTT.

This chain links TRBV11-2 with TRBJ2-5; D remains ambiguous. Trimming took off 5 bases at V and 2 bases at J, with 12 bases between the two ends. CDR3 length: 14 amino acids. CDR1 is SGHAT and CDR2 is FQNNGV in the germline V gene. For the CDR3, the DNA is TGTGCCAGCAGCCTATTAGACACACAAGAGACCCAGTACTTC. Its translation is CASSLLDTQETQYF.

The chain is built from TRBV12-2 and TRBJ2-5; whether TRBD1, the table's D call, matches the DNA was not checked. TRBV12-2 corresponds to a pseudogene. The CDR3 loop spans 16 amino acids. The CDR3 protein is CASRLALEGVRETQYF. The CDR3 DNA sequence: TGTGCAAGTCGCTTAGCGCTAGAAGGGGTAAGAGAGACCCAGTACTTC.

V gene TRBV7-9 combines with J gene TRBJ2-5; weak D call: TRBD1 (5 bases). Germline V gene sequence: CDR1 SEHNR, CDR2 FQNEAQ (reference sequence). The CDR3 is 15 amino acids. Between the trimmed V and J ends, which lost 5 bases and 0 bases, there was a span of 13 bases. CDR3 region: CASSLEAGYQETQYF. In DNA form, the CDR3 reads TGTGCCAGCAGCCTAGAGGCAGGGTACCAAGAGACCCAGTACTTC.

The J gene is TRBJ2-1, the V gene TRBV4-2; TRBD2 matches at 12 bases. The ends lost 2 bases at V and 7 bases at J; junction bases unmatched: 3. Germline lookup yields CDR1 LGHNA and CDR2 YNFKEQ. CDR3 size: 15 residues. The CDR3, as DNA: TGTGCCAGCAGCCAACTAGCGGGGGGGCTTAATGAGCAGTTCTTC. Its protein is CASSQLAGGLNEQFF.

Notes on this clone: The junction shows a germline mismatch at one end, possibly a read error. The chain couples TRBV5-1 to TRBJ2-6; TRBD2 matches at 7 bases. CDR3 length: 16 amino acids. The germline CDR1 and CDR2 sequences are SGHRS and YFSETQ. CDR3 DNA sequence: TGCGCCAGCGGCTTGGGGAGCGGGGCCGGGGCCAACGTCCTGACTTTC. Translating gives CASGLGSGAGANVLTF.

This chain links TRBV28 with TRBJ2-5; D is unresolved. The CDR3 is made up of 14 amino acids. The germline gives CDR1 MDHEN, CDR2 SYDVKM. V gave up 2 bases and J gave up 2 bases, with 9 bases separating them. CDR3 in amino acids: CASSLSKVQETQYF. The CDR3 nucleotides are TGTGCCAGCAGTTTAAGTAAAGTTCAAGAGACCCAGTACTTC.

The chain recombines TRBV6-5 with TRBJ1-4, with TRBD1 as a possible D gene (5 bases). The CDR3 is made up of 16 amino acids. Germline CDR1 and CDR2: MNHEY and SVGAGI. V dropped 0 bases and J dropped 8 bases, with 16 bases sitting between them. CDR3 nucleotide sequence: TGTGCCAGCAGTTACTCGAAGACACCGGGGGGGGAAAAACTGTTTTTT. Amino acids: CASSYSKTPGGEKLFF.